This T cell receptor (beta chain) came from a study of vaccination and CD4 T cells after COVID-19. The sample's treatment: roughly 10-day PBMC culture with coronavirus spike peptide pools or control peptides (ViraFEST assay). This clonotype was counted only a few times. As yet, its antigen is unknown. CDR1 ENHRY and CDR2 SYGVKD come from the germline V gene. This CDR3 spans 13 amino acids. Trimming removed 6 bases from V and 1 base from J, with 9 bases in between. Cultured CD4+ T cell DNA underwent sequencing with the Oncomine TCR Beta short-read assay. In TCRdb, the PCR reads were re-called with MiXCR into one record per CDR3 protein. The table has over 15,000 distinct CDR3 sequences, around 50% seen once.

The chain links TRBV10-3 to TRBJ1-1; D ambiguous. The clonotype comes from a human donor who had recovered from COVID-19. Sequencing used CD4+ T cells from blood, cultured in vitro, obtained before SARS-CoV-2 vaccination. The CDR3 DNA follows: TGTGCCATCAGAGAAAGTCAGAACACTGAAGCTTTCTTT. Translating it yields CAIRESQNTEAFF.